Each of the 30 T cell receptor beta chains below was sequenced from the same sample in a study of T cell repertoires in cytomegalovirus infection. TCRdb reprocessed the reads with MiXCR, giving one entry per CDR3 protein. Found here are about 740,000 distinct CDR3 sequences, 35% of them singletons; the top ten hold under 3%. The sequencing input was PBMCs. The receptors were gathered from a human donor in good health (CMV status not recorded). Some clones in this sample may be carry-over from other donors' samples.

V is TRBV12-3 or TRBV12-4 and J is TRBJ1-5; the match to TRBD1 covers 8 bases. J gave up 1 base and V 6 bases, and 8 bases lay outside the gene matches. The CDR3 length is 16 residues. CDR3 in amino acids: CASRRTGSQSNQPQHF. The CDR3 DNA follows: TGTGCCAGCAGAAGGACAGGGAGCCAGAGCAATCAGCCCCAGCATTTT.

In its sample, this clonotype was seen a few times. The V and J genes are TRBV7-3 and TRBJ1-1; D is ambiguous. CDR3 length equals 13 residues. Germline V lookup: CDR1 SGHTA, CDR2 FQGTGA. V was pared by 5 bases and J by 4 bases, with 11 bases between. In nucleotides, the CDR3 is TGTGCCAGCAGCCCCGTTCAGACCACTGAAGCTTTCTTT. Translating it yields CASSPVQTTEAFF.

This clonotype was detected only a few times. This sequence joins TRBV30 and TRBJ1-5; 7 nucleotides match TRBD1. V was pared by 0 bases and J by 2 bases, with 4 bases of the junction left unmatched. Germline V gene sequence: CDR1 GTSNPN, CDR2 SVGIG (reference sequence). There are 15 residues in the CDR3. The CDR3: CAWSVRGPGNQPQHF. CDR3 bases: TGTGCCTGGAGTGTAAGGGGGCCTGGCAATCAGCCCCAGCATTTT.

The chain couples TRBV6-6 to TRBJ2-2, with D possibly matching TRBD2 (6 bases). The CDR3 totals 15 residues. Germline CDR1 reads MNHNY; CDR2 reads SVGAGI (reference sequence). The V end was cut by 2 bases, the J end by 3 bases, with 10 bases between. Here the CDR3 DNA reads TGTGCCAGCAGTTACGACGGGAGCCACACCGGGGAGCTGTTTTTT. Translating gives CASSYDGSHTGELFF.

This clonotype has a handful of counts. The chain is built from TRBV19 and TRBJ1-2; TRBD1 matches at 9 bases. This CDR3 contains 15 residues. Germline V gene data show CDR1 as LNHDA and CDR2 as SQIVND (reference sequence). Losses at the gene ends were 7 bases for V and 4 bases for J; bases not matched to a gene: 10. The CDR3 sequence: CASKRDRDRAYGYTF. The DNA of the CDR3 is TGTGCCAGTAAGAGGGACAGGGATCGGGCCTATGGCTACACCTTC.

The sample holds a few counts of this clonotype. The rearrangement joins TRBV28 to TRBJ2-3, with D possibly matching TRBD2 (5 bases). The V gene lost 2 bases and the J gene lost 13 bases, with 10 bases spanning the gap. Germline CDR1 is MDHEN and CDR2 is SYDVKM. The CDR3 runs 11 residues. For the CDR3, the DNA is TGTGCCAGCAGTTTACGGGGTAGCGAGTATTTT. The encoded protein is CASSLRGSEYF.

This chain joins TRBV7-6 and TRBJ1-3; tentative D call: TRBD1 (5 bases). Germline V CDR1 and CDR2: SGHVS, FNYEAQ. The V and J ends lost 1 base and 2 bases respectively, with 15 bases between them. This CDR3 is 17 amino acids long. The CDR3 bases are TGTGCCAGCAGCTTAGGCCATGGCAGGGAGACTGGAAACACCATATATTTT. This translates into CASSLGHGRETGNTIYF.

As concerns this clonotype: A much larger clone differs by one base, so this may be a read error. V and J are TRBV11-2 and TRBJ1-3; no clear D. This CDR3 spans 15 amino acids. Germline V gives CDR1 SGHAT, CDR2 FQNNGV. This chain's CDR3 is CASSFRLASRNTIYF. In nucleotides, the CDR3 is TGTGCCAGCAGCTTTCGCCTTGCCTCTAGAAACACCATATATTTT.

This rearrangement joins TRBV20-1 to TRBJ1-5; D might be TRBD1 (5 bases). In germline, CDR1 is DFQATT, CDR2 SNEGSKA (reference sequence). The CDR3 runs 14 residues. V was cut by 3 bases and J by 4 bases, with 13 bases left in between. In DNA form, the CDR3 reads TGCAGTGCTAGGAGACAGTTACTTAATCAGCCCCAGCATTTT. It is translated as CSARRQLLNQPQHF.

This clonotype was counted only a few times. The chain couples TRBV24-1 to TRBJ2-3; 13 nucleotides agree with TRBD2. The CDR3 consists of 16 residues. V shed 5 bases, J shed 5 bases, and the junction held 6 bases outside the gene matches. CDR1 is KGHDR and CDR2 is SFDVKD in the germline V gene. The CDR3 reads CATSGLGTSGKDTQYF. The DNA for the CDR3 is TGTGCCACCAGTGGGTTGGGGACTAGCGGGAAAGATACGCAGTATTTT.

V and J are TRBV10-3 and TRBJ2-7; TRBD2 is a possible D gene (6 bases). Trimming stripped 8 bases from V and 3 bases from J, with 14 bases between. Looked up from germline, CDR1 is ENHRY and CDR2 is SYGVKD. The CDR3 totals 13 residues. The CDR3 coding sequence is TGTGCCATCCGTTTTCAGGAGGGCTACGAGCAGTACTTC. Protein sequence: CAIRFQEGYEQYF.

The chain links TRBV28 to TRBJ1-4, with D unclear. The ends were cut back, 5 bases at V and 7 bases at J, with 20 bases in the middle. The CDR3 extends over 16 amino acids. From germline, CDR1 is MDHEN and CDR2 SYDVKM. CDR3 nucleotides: TGTGCCAGCAGTCCGGGAGAAATAGTACGGAGTGAAAAACTGTTTTTT. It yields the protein CASSPGEIVRSEKLFF.

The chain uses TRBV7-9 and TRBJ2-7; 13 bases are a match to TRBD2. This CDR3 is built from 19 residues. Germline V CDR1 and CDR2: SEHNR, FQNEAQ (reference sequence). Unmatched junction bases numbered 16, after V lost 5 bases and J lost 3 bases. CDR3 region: CASSADRGLAGTVSYEQYF. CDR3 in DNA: TGTGCCAGCAGCGCCGACAGGGGACTAGCGGGAACTGTTAGCTACGAGCAGTACTTC.

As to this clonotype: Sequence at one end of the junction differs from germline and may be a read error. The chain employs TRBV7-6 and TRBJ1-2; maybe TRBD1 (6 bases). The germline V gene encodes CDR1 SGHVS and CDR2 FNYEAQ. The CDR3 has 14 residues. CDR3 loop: CSSSHGAQGDGYPF. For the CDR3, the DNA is TGTTCCAGCAGCCACGGGGCACAGGGCGACGGCTACCCCTTC.

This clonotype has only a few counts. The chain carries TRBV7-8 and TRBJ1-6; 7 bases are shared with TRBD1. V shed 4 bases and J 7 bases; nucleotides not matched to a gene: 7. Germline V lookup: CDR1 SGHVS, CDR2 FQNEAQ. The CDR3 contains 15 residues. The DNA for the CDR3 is TGTGCCAGCAGCTACCGGACAGGAACCAATTCACCCCTCCACTTT. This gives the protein CASSYRTGTNSPLHF.

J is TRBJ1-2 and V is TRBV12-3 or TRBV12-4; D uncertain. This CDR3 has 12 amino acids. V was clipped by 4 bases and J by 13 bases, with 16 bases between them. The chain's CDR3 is CASSSFTGKCTF. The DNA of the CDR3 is TGTGCCAGCAGTTCTTTTACGGGGAAGTGCACCTTC.

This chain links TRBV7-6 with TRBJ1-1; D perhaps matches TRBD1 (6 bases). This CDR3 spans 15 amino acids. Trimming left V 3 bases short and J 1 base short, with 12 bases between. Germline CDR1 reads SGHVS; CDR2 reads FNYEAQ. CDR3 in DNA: TGTGCCAGCAGCTTCTTACAGGGCGCGAACACTGAAGCTTTCTTT. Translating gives CASSFLQGANTEAFF. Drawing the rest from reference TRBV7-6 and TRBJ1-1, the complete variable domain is GAGVSQSPRYKVTKRGQDVALRCDPISGHVSLYWYRQALGQGPEFLTYFNYEAQQDKSGLPNDRFSAERPEGSISTLTIQRTEQRDSAMYRCASSFLQGANTEAFFGQGTRLTVV.

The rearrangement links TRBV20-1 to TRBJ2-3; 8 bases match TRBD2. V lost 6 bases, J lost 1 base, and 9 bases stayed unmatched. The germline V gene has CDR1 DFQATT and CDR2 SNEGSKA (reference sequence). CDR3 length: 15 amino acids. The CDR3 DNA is TGCAGTGCGCCCCCTGGGCGGGGGGGCACAGATACGCAGTATTTT. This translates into CSAPPGRGGTDTQYF.

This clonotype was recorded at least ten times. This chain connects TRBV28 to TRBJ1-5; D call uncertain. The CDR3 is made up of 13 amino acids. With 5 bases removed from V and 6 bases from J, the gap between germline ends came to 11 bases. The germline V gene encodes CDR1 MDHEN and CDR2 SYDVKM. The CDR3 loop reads CASSGWFGQPQHF. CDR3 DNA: TGTGCCAGCAGTGGGTGGTTTGGTCAGCCCCAGCATTTT. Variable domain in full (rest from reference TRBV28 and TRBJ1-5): DVKVTQSSRYLVKRTGEKVFLECVQDMDHENMFWYRQDPGLGLRLIYFSYDVKMKEKGDIPEGYSVSREKKERFSLILESASTNQTSMYLCASSGWFGQPQHFGDGTRLSIL.

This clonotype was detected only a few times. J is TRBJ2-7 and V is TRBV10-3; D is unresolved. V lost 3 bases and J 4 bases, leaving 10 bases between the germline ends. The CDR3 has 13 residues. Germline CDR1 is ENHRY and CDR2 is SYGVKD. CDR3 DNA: TGTGCCATCAGTGAAGTTGGATCATACGAGCAGTACTTC. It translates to CAISEVGSYEQYF.

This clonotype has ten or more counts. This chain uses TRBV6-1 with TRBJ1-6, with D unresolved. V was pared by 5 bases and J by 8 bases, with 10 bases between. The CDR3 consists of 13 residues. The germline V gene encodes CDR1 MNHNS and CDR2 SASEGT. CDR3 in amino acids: CASSREADSPLHF. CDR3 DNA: TGTGCCAGCAGTCGAGAGGCGGATTCACCCCTCCACTTT.

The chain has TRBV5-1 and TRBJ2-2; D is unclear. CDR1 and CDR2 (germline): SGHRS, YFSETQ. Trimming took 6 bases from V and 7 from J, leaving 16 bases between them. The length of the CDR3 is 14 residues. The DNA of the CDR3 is TGCGCCAGCAAGGTGGCAGGCCCGGTCGGGGAGCTGTTTTTT. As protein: CASKVAGPVGELFF.

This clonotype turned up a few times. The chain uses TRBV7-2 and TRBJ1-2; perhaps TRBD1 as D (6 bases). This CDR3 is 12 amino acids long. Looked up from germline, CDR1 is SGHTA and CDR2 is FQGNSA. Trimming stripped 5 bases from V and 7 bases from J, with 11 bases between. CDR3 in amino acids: CASSRDRSGYTF. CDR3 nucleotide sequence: TGTGCCAGCAGCCGCGACAGGAGTGGCTACACCTTC.

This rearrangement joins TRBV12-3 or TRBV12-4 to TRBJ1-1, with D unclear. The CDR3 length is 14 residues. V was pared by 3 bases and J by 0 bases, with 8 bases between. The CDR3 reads CASSFPGMNTEAFF. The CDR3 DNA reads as TGTGCCAGCAGTTTCCCGGGAATGAACACTGAAGCTTTCTTT.

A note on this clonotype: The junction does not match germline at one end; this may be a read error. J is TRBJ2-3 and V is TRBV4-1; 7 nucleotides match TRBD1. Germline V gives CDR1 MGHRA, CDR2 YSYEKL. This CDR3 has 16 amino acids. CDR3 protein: CASSQDPQGTADTQCF. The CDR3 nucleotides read TGCGCCAGCAGCCAAGATCCACAGGGGACCGCAGATACGCAGTGTTTT.

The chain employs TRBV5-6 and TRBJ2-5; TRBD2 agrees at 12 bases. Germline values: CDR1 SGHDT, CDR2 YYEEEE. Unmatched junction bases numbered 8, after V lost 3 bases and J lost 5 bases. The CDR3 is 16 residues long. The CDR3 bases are TGTGCCAGCAGCTCTTCTAGCGGGGGGGTCCAGGAGACCCAGTACTTC. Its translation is CASSSSSGGVQETQYF.

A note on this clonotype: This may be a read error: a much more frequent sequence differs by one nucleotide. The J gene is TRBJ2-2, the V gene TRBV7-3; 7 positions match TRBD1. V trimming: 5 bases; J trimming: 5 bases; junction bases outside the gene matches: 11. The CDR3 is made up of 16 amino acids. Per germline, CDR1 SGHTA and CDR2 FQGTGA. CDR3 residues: CASSLTGAPTTGELFF. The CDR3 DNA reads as TGTGCCAGCAGCCTCACAGGGGCGCCCACTACCGGGGAGCTGTTTTTT.

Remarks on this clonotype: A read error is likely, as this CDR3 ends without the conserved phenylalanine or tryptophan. The chain's CDR3 is CASSPGTGGNYNEQFL. The DNA for the CDR3 is TGTGCCAGCAGCCCAGGGACAGGGGGAAACTACAATGAGCAGTTCTTA. This chain connects TRBV7-9 to TRBJ2-1; 11 nucleotides line up with TRBD1. Germline loops: CDR1 SEHNR, CDR2 FQNEAQ (reference sequence). After removal of 5 bases from V and 3 bases from J, the junction contained 6 bases not matched to a gene. The CDR3 consists of 16 residues.

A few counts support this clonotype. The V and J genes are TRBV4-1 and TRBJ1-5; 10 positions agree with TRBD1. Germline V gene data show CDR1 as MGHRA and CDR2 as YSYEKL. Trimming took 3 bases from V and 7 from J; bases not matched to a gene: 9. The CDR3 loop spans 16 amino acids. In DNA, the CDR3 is TGCGCCAGCAGCCACCCAGGGACAGGGGCGAGCCAGCCCCAGCATTTT. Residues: CASSHPGTGASQPQHF.

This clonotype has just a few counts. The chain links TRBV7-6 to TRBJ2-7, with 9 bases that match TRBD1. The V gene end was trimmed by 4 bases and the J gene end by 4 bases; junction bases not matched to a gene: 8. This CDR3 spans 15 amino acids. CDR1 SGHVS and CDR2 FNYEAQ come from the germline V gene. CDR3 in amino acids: CASSSEPDRGYEQYF. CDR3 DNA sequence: TGTGCCAGCAGCTCAGAGCCGGACAGGGGTTACGAGCAGTACTTC. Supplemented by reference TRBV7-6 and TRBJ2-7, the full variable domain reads GAGVSQSPRYKVTKRGQDVALRCDPISGHVSLYWYRQALGQGPEFLTYFNYEAQQDKSGLPNDRFSAERPEGSISTLTIQRTEQRDSAMYRCASSSEPDRGYEQYFGPGTRLTVT.